Listed here are 27 T cell receptor beta chains from one sample, sequenced in a study of blood T cells in healthy people across ages. For the second PCR, which ran for roughly 6 to 12 cycles, a sample-barcoded 5' primer and a J-beta primer mix were used. One entry per CDR3 protein results from TCRdb running MiXCR on the 5' RACE reads. The sample contains roughly 1,800,000 distinct CDR3 sequences, less than 50% of which appear only once. The sequencing sample was made of blood. The receptors were gathered from a middle-aged woman in good health.

The V gene is TRBV7-2, the J gene TRBJ1-2; tentative D call: TRBD1 (5 bases). V was clipped by 5 bases and J by 6 bases, with 10 bases between them. The CDR3 is made up of 12 amino acids. Germline CDR1 and CDR2: SGHTA and FQGNSA. The CDR3 sequence is CASSHNRNGYTF. The CDR3 DNA sequence: TGTGCCAGCAGCCATAACAGGAATGGCTACACCTTC.

This chain connects TRBV28 to TRBJ1-2, with D perhaps matching TRBD1 (6 bases). The CDR3 spans 15 residues. Trimming shortened V by 7 bases and J by 8 bases, and 23 bases separated the two germline ends. From germline, CDR1 is MDHEN and CDR2 SYDVKM. The CDR3 coding sequence is TGTGCCAGCACCAAAGAGACAGACAGGTATAGAGGCTACACCTTC. Translation: CASTKETDRYRGYTF.

This clonotype was picked up many times. The chain recombines TRBV6-2 or TRBV6-3 with TRBJ1-2; no reliable D call. V was pared by 7 bases and J by 0 bases, with 9 bases between. This CDR3 is 13 amino acids long. CDR1 and CDR2 (germline): MNHEY, SVGEGT. In nucleotides, the CDR3 is TGTGCCAGCAACCGAGATGCTAACTATGGCTACACCTTC. Translation gives CASNRDANYGYTF.

V and J are TRBV28 and TRBJ1-2; a weak D match, TRBD1 (5 bases). Trimming removed 3 bases at V and 5 bases at J, with 16 bases between. The CDR3 runs 15 residues. Germline V gene data show CDR1 as MDHEN and CDR2 as SYDVKM. CDR3 coding DNA: TGTGCCAGCAGTTTGACCGGCAGGGAATTTTATGGCTACACCTTC. Protein sequence: CASSLTGREFYGYTF.

The CDR3 loop is CASSQERTGNYGYTF. The CDR3 region has the DNA TGTGCCAGCAGCCAAGAAAGGACAGGGAACTATGGCTACACCTTC. This chain connects TRBV4-2 to TRBJ1-2; 8 bases are shared with TRBD1. Losses at the gene ends were 0 bases for V and 2 bases for J; bases not matched to a gene: 2. The length of the CDR3 is 15 residues. Germline lookup yields CDR1 LGHNA and CDR2 YNFKEQ.

The chain combines TRBV7-2 with TRBJ2-4; no firm D call. The tail of the sequence fits TRBJ2-7 better, so the J call may be wrong. The germline V gene has CDR1 SGHTA and CDR2 FQGNSA. The CDR3 is 15 residues long. The CDR3 is CASSFGDHGSYEQYF. The DNA for the CDR3 is TGTGCCAGCAGCTTTGGTGACCACGGCTCCTACGAGCAGTACTTC.

This clonotype was recorded once. The chain is built from TRBV7-8 and TRBJ1-5; D is unclear. The germline gives CDR1 SGHVS, CDR2 FQNEAQ. Trimming took off 5 bases at V and 2 bases at J, with 19 bases between the two ends. The CDR3 loop spans 17 amino acids. CDR3 in amino acids: CASSKRRPPFGNQPQHF. The CDR3 bases are TGTGCCAGCAGCAAACGACGGCCACCCTTCGGCAATCAGCCCCAGCATTTT.

The chain is built from TRBV18 and TRBJ2-7; 7 bases line up with TRBD1. Per germline, CDR1 KGHSH and CDR2 LQKENI. J gave up 2 bases and V 3 bases, and 4 bases lay outside the gene matches. The CDR3 sequence is 14 residues long. The CDR3 sequence: CASSPTGNPYEQYF. As DNA, the CDR3 is TGTGCCAGCTCACCGACAGGGAATCCCTACGAGCAGTACTTC.

This rearrangement joins TRBV4-1 to TRBJ2-5; D gene uncertain. Germline V gene sequence: CDR1 MGHRA, CDR2 YSYEKL. The V and J ends lost 2 bases and 4 bases respectively, with 17 bases between them. This CDR3 spans 16 amino acids. CDR3 protein: CASSQISGVPGETQYF. The CDR3, as DNA: TGCGCCAGCAGCCAAATAAGTGGGGTACCCGGAGAGACCCAGTACTTC.

This clonotype occurred once. The genes are TRBV6-1 and TRBJ2-7; D is uncertain. Per germline, CDR1 MNHNS and CDR2 SASEGT. The V end was cut by 4 bases, the J end by 6 bases, with 10 bases between. CDR3 length: 12 residues. CDR3 bases: TGTGCCAGCAGTGCTGGGCCAGCCGAGCAGTACTTC. Translating gives CASSAGPAEQYF.

The chain has TRBV20-1 and TRBJ2-3; TRBD2 aligns across 8 bases. Germline V lookup: CDR1 DFQATT, CDR2 SNEGSKA (reference sequence). V lost 3 bases and J lost 2; bases outside the gene matches: 10. The CDR3 totals 16 residues. The CDR3 coding sequence is TGCAGTGCTAGTAGGTCGGGCGGGGGGTTCACAGATACGCAGTATTTT. This codes for CSASRSGGGFTDTQYF.

The chain employs TRBV3-1 and TRBJ1-2; D uncertain. V gave up 1 base and J gave up 5 bases, with 5 bases separating them. Germline V gene lookup returns CDR1 LGHDT and CDR2 YNNKEL (reference sequence). CDR3 length: 12 amino acids. CDR3 nucleotide sequence: TGTGCCAGCAGCCAAGTTTGGTATGGCTACACCTTC. It codes for CASSQVWYGYTF.

This rearrangement joins TRBV20-1 to TRBJ1-2, with a weak D call TRBD1 (5 bases). Germline V lookup: CDR1 DFQATT, CDR2 SNEGSKA (reference sequence). There are 13 residues in the CDR3. With 1 base removed from V and 8 bases from J, the gap between germline ends came to 14 bases. The CDR3: CSARVEGSDGYTF. As DNA, the CDR3 is TGCAGTGCTAGAGTCGAGGGGAGTGACGGCTACACCTTC.

The chain employs TRBV20-1 and TRBJ2-7, with TRBD1 as a possible D gene (5 bases). V was trimmed by 3 bases and J by 4 bases, leaving 13 bases between them. Germline values: CDR1 DFQATT, CDR2 SNEGSKA (reference sequence). The CDR3 consists of 13 residues. CDR3 in amino acids: CSARRQGRYEQYF. CDR3 DNA sequence: TGCAGTGCTAGGAGGCAGGGTAGATACGAGCAGTACTTC.

The chain combines TRBV12-5 with TRBJ2-1; no firm D call. V shed 0 bases and J shed 0 bases, with 9 bases lying between them. Looked up from germline, CDR1 is LGHNT and CDR2 is FRNRAP. The CDR3 length is 16 residues. The CDR3 DNA is TGTGCTAGTGGTTTGGTTGAGCCGAGCTCCTACAATGAGCAGTTCTTC. Translating it yields CASGLVEPSSYNEQFF.

The rearrangement links TRBV7-2 to TRBJ1-6; no clear D gene. The CDR3 totals 12 residues. CDR1 and CDR2 (germline): SGHTA, FQGNSA. V was cut by 4 bases and J by 9 bases, with 7 bases left in between. The DNA of the CDR3 is TGTGCCAGCAGCTCTGGTAGTTCACCCCTCCACTTT. This sequence encodes CASSSGSSPLHF.

The V and J genes are TRBV9 and TRBJ2-6; D may be TRBD1 or TRBD2 (5 bases each). In germline, CDR1 is SGDLS, CDR2 YYNGEE. V lost 2 bases and J lost 1, with 19 bases in between. This CDR3 has 19 residues. Written as DNA, the CDR3 is TGTGCCAGCAGCGTTGGCCTTGGGGGATCAGGGTCTGGGGCCAACGTCCTGACTTTC. Protein: CASSVGLGGSGSGANVLTF.

The chain couples TRBV29-1 to TRBJ1-1; possibly TRBD1 for D (5 bases). This CDR3 region has 14 residues. V dropped 7 bases and J dropped 0 bases, with 15 bases sitting between them. Germline V gene lookup returns CDR1 SQVTM and CDR2 ANQGSEA. The CDR3 DNA follows: TGCAGCGCCGGCAGACAGAACATGAACACTGAAGCTTTCTTT. Encoded protein: CSAGRQNMNTEAFF.

This clonotype was picked up a small number of times. The chain joins TRBV25-1 to TRBJ2-7; D gene ambiguous. The CDR3 runs 12 residues. V was shortened by 4 bases and J by 2 bases, with 6 bases between the two germline ends. CDR1 and CDR2 (germline): MGHDK, SYGVNS. CDR3 in amino acids: CASSGLTYEQYF. The CDR3 coding sequence is TGTGCCAGCAGTGGGCTGACCTACGAGCAGTACTTC.

This clonotype was counted a few times. This chain uses TRBV27 with TRBJ2-5; D possibly uses TRBD1 or TRBD2 (5 bases each). The CDR3 runs 15 residues. V gave up 6 bases and J gave up 2 bases, with 16 bases separating them. CDR1 and CDR2 (germline): MNHEY, SMNVEV (reference sequence). CDR3 region: CASSGVRDRQETQYF. The CDR3 nucleotides are TGTGCCAGCAGCGGGGTTCGTGACAGACAAGAGACCCAGTACTTC.

The V gene is TRBV6-5, the J gene TRBJ2-1; D might be TRBD2 (6 bases). The V gene's germline CDR1 is MNHEY and CDR2 SVGAGI. The CDR3 covers 15 residues. V lost 6 bases and J lost 2, with 14 bases in between. CDR3 coding DNA: TGTGCCAGCAGAATAACACTAGCAGCCTACAATGAGCAGTTCTTC. It specifies CASRITLAAYNEQFF.

This clonotype was detected only a few times. The CDR3 nucleotides read TGCAGTGCTAGAGAGAAGGGCGTCTATGGCTACACCTTC. As protein: CSAREKGVYGYTF. V and J are TRBV20-1 and TRBJ1-2; D unresolved. The CDR3 sequence is 13 residues long. Germline CDR1 is DFQATT and CDR2 is SNEGSKA (reference sequence). The V and J ends lost 0 bases and 4 bases respectively, with 9 bases between them.

The chain links TRBV28 to TRBJ2-3, with D possibly TRBD1 on 6 matching bases. Trimming cost V 5 bases and J 2 bases, with 17 bases left between them. The CDR3 consists of 16 residues. Germline lookup yields CDR1 MDHEN and CDR2 SYDVKM. In DNA form, the CDR3 reads TGTGCCAGCAGTACCCTGACAGGATCCCACACAGATACGCAGTATTTT. It translates to CASSTLTGSHTDTQYF.

The chain uses TRBV10-3 and TRBJ2-7, with D unclear. V was pared by 2 bases and J by 4 bases, with 6 bases between. Germline assignment: CDR1 ENHRY and CDR2 SYGVKD. This CDR3 region has 12 residues. The CDR3 here is CAISESAYEQYF. CDR3 coding DNA: TGTGCCATCAGTGAGAGTGCGTACGAGCAGTACTTC.

The chain employs TRBV7-2 and TRBJ2-5, with TRBD2 identical over 7 bases. The CDR3 contains 15 residues. With 4 bases clipped from V and 5 bases from J, the junction kept 10 bases outside the gene matches. Looked up from germline, CDR1 is SGHTA and CDR2 is FQGNSA. CDR3 sequence: CASSSPAGGGETQYF. DNA of the CDR3: TGTGCCAGCAGCTCCCCCGCTGGCGGGGGTGAGACCCAGTACTTC.

V is TRBV4-3 and J is TRBJ2-7; TRBD2 might be the D (5 bases). Trimming removed 2 bases at V and 6 bases at J, with 14 bases between. This CDR3 has 14 residues. Germline assignment: CDR1 LGHNA and CDR2 YSLEER. The CDR3 sequence: CASSQSPSTAEQYF. CDR3 nucleotides: TGCGCCAGCAGCCAAAGCCCTAGCACGGCCGAGCAGTACTTC.

The rearrangement links TRBV13 to TRBJ2-2; 7 nucleotides align to TRBD1. The J segment lost 0 bases and the V segment lost 5 bases, leaving 9 bases of the junction unmatched. Germline V gene lookup returns CDR1 PRHDT and CDR2 FYEKMQ (reference sequence). The CDR3 spans 17 residues. Here the CDR3 DNA reads TGTGCCAGCAGCCCCCCCCCGGGACAGACGAACACCGGGGAGCTGTTTTTT. This encodes CASSPPPGQTNTGELFF.